The sample holds one count of the clone carrying this T cell receptor beta chain. Antigen unknown. These data are taken from a study of T cell responses to AZD1222 COVID-19 vaccine. Study details: The study pooled second doses at about 4 or about 12 weeks. Whole-study findings and limits: Unmutated variant regions are reportedly targeted by nearly half of spike-specific TCRs. Only a handful of AZD1222 recipients tested seropositive at baseline. Spike-wide coverage was observed for vaccine-associated CD4 TCRs, with dominant responses at 160-218 and 743-854.

The germline V gene encodes CDR1 MNHEY and CDR2 SVGAGI. V was clipped by 6 bases and J by 0 bases, with 14 bases between them. The CDR3 covers 15 residues. Only in-frame clones appear in the TCRdb table, and some are missing; sequencing was by immunoSEQ multiplex PCR. In the table there are 150,000 to 200,000 clones, around nine tenths of which are singletons. The sequencing used peripheral blood, collected on day 0 of AZD1222 vaccination. This chain connects TRBV6-5 to TRBJ1-1; maybe TRBD1 (6 bases). This sequence was found in an adult in good health. The CDR3 loop is CASRVEQGMNTEAFF. CDR3 bases: TGTGCCAGCAGGGTTGAACAGGGCATGAACACTGAAGCTTTCTTT.